The clone carrying this TCR beta chain showed up just a few times. The antigen is not known. Germline V CDR1 and CDR2: DFQATT, SNEGSKA (reference sequence). The CDR3 spans 15 residues. The trim removed 0 bases at V and 4 bases at J, leaving 5 bases unmatched. TCRdb used MiXCR to reprocess the RT-PCR reads, holding one entry per CDR3 protein. The sample consists of roughly 650,000 distinct CDR3 sequences, 13% to 15% of them appearing once. The entry originates in a study of response to subunit inactivated influenza vaccine. Study observations and caveats: Only a handful of new T cells, the authors suggested, are recruited with each seasonal influenza vaccination.

The chain has TRBV20-1 and TRBJ2-7, with 11 bases identical to TRBD2. The sequencing used PBMCs from blood, collected around 14 days before vaccination. The sequence was obtained from a man aged 50-59 years who received an inactivated influenza vaccine. The CDR3 DNA is TGCAGTGCTAGAGAGCCACTAGCGGGAGTGTACGAGCAGTACTTC. As protein: CSAREPLAGVYEQYF.